The clone carrying this T cell receptor beta chain was observed many times. TCRdb itself ran the 5' RACE reads through MiXCR, one entry per CDR3 protein. The sample has just over 25,000 distinct CDR3 sequences; around 4% are singletons. This record comes from a study of early T cells in non-severe SARS-CoV-2 infection. Study information: Sequencing of unsorted whole blood was done on bulk RNA, leaving chains unpaired.

V lost 6 bases and J lost 6; bases outside the gene matches: 8. Per germline, CDR1 ENHRY and CDR2 SYGVKD. The CDR3 extends over 14 amino acids. Specimen: whole blood. This TCR was sampled from an adult who was a healthcare worker with PCR-confirmed SARS-CoV-2 infection or an uninfected control (not recorded which). V gene TRBV10-3 combines with J gene TRBJ2-1, with 7 positions matching TRBD1. The CDR3 protein is CAIRPLRDSNEQFF. CDR3 nucleotides: TGTGCCATCAGACCCCTCCGGGACAGCAATGAGCAGTTCTTC.